This T cell receptor beta chain comes out of a study of Graves' ophthalmopathy and Graves' hyperthyroidism. The study, taken as a whole, reports: Ophthalmopathy versus stable hyperthyroidism: 13-signature model gave 87.88% sensitivity, 81.08% specificity.

This clonotype was seen ten or more times. Its antigen is still unknown. The junction differs from germline at one of its ends, possibly a read error. The germline gives CDR1 SSHAT, CDR2 FNYEAQ (reference sequence). CDR3 length: 14 amino acids. Diagnostic conclusions were grounded in clinical symptoms, serum thyroxine, TRAb, thyroid ultrasound and orbital computed tomography. Scientists amplified the TCR beta CDR3 regions from RNA transcripts. An opening RT-PCR round employed HTBI primers and preceded a second-round multiplex PCR. Via MiXCR, TCRdb re-called the multiplex PCR reads, giving one row per CDR3 protein. The table lists hundreds of thousands of distinct CDR3 sequences, about 21% of them singletons, with approximately 3.2% in the top ten.

Sequencing was done on a sample of peripheral blood. V usage is TRBV7-7 and J usage is TRBJ2-7; TRBD2 matches at 7 bases. This receptor was taken from a woman between 18 and 29 years old with stable Graves' hyperthyroidism. Here the CDR3 reads CASSLGPSGDEQYF. CDR3 DNA: TGTGCTAGCAGCTTAGGACCCAGCGGGGACGAGCAGTACTTC.